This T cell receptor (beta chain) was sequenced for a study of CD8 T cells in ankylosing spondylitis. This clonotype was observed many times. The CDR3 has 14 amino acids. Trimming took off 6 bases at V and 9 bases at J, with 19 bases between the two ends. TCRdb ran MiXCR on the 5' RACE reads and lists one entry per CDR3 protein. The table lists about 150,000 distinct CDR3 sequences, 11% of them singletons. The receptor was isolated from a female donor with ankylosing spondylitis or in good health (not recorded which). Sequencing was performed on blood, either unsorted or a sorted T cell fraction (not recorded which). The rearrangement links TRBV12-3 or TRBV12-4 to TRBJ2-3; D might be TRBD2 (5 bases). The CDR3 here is CASSPSRFIDTQYF. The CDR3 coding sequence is TGTGCCAGCAGCCCTAGCCGGTTCATAGACACGCAGTATTTT.